This T cell receptor (beta chain) originates from a study of cytomegalovirus exposure and HLA in healthy donors. This CDR3 is built from 16 residues. Trimming took 2 bases from V and 8 from J; bases not matched to a gene: 6. The V gene's germline CDR1 is SGHTA and CDR2 FQGNSA. Repertoires were generated with immunoSEQ multiplex PCR, while TCRdb's copy carries only in-frame clones and drops some. The sample includes roughly 260,000 clones, approximately 87% of them seen just once. Study-level findings and limits: The study labeled fewer than 200 TCR beta chains cytomegalovirus-associated. Three CMV-associated chains proved CMV antigen-specific in vitro. High specificity and sensitivity for cytomegalovirus status were reported for the classifier.

A remark on this clone: Its antigen is not known.

Sequenced input: PBMCs. The sequence came from a man between 18 and 29 years old in good health and CMV-seronegative. The genes are TRBV7-2 and TRBJ2-1; 13 bases map to TRBD2. In nucleotides, the CDR3 is TGTGCCAGCAGCTTACAAGGACTAGCGGGAGAGGATGAGCAGTTCTTC. It translates to CASSLQGLAGEDEQFF. Combining the CDR3 with reference TRBV7-2 and TRBJ2-1 gives the whole variable domain GAGVSQSPSNKVTEKGKDVELRCDPISGHTALYWYRQSLGQGLEFLIYFQGNSAPDKSGLPSDRFSAERTGGSVSTLTIQRTQQEDSAVYLCASSLQGLAGEDEQFFGPGTRLTVL.